This T cell receptor beta chain came from a study of shared clonotypes between healthy human individuals. The investigators split CD4+ cells into a CD45RA+ naive subset and a CD45RA-negative memory subset. Germline V lookup: CDR1 MNHNS, CDR2 SASEGT. The CDR3 has 10 amino acids. This table comes from immunoSEQ multiplex PCR, and its TCRdb copy is limited to in-frame clones, with some not included. The data contain approximately 940,000 clones, approximately 80% of them singletons. As for this clone: An end of the junction does not agree with germline; a read error may underlie this.

What was sequenced was memory CD4+ T cells sorted from blood. The sample's subset: CD45RA-negative fraction. The TCR was taken from a man younger than 35 in good health. The genes are TRBV6-1 and TRBJ1-2, with 7 bases matching TRBD1. The CDR3 spells CASSGDRDAF. Here the CDR3 DNA reads TGTGCCAGCAGTGGGGACAGAGACGCCTTC.